This T cell receptor beta chain was sequenced in a study of OX40 agonist ivuxolimab in advanced cancers. Study-wide context: Dose-escalation patients suffered from hepatocellular carcinoma, melanoma, renal cell or head and neck cancer.

Only in-frame clones appear in the TCRdb table, and some are missing; sequencing was by immunoSEQ multiplex PCR. The sample contains around 65,000 clones, 80% to 95% of which appear only once. Of note for this clone: Its matching antigen is unknown.

The CDR3 length is 15 residues. V was clipped by 0 bases and J by 5 bases, with 13 bases between them. Germline assignment: CDR1 MGHRA and CDR2 YSYEKL. Whole-study results and caveats: What antigens the expanded peripheral T cells recognized was never established. Both CD4+ and CD8+ T cell populations in blood had undergone clonal expansion by week 6 at 0.1 to 3.0 mg/kg.

The specimen comprised CD4+ or CD8+ T cells sorted from blood, sampled in a trial of the OX40 agonist ivuxolimab. The chain couples TRBV4-1 to TRBJ2-5, with a tentative D call TRBD1 (5 bases). This TCR came from an adult with an advanced solid tumor such as melanoma, head and neck, liver or kidney cancer. CDR3 in amino acids: CASSQEVAGWETQYF. The CDR3 nucleotides read TGCGCCAGCAGCCAAGAAGTGGCAGGGTGGGAGACCCAGTACTTC.